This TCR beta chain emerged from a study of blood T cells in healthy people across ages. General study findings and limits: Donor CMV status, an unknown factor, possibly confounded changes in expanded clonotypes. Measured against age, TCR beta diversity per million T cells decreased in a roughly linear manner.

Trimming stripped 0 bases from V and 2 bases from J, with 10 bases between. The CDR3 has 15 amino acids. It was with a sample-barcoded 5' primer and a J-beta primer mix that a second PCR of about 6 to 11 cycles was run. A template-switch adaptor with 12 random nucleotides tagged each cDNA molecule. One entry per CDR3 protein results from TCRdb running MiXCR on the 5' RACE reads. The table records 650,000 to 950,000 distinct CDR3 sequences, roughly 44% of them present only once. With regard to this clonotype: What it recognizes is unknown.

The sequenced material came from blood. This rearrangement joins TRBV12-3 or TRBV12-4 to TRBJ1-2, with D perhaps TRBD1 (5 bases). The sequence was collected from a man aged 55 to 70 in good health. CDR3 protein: CASSLAPAGNYGYTF. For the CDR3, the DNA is TGTGCCAGCAGTTTAGCCCCGGCAGGGAACTATGGCTACACCTTC.